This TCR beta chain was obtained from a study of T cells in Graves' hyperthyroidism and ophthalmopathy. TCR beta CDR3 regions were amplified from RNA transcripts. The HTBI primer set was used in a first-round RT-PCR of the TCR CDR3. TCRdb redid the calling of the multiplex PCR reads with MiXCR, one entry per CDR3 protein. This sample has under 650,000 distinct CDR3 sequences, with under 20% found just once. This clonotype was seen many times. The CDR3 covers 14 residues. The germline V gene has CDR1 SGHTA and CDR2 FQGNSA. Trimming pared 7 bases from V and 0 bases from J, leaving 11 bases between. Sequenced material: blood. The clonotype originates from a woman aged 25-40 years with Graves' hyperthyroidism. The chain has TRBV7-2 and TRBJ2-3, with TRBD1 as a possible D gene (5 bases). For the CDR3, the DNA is TGTGCCAGCACCGTGGGGCAGAGCACAGATACGCAGTATTTT. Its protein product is CASTVGQSTDTQYF.